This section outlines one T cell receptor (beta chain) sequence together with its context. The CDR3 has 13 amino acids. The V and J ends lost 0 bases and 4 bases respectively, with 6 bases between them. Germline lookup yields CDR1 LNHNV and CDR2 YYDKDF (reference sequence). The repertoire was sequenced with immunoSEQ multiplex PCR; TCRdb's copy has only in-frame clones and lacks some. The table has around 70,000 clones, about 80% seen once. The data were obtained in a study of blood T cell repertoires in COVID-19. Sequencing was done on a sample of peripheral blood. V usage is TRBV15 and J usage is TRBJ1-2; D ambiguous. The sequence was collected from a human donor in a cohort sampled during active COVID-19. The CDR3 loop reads CATSRDRGYGYTF. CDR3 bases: TGTGCCACCAGCAGAGATCGAGGCTATGGCTACACCTTC.